The rows below give T cell receptor beta chains drawn from one sample of a study of identical twins. TCRdb ran MiXCR on the 5' RACE reads and lists one entry per CDR3 protein. This sample carries fewer than 550,000 distinct CDR3 sequences, roughly 15% of them seen once, and the ten largest clones take 0.44%. These data are also associated with another study on yellow fever vaccine responses in identical twins.

The sequencing sample was made of CD4+ T cells sorted from blood. Receptor source: a woman under 30 in good health. Each CDR3 is given with its conserved first and last residue. A D gene is named only where the DNA matches it firmly. Size values are once, few and many counts, or a class for expanded clones, and some rows have none.

CASSPWWDSNQETQYF,TGTGCCAGCAGCCCCTGGTGGGACAGTAATCAAGAGACCCAGTACTTC,TRBV11-3,TRBD1,TRBJ2-5,NA
CSASPLETGGQIGELFF,TGCAGTGCTAGTCCCCTTGAGACGGGGGGGCAAATCGGGGAGCTGTTTTTT,TRBV20-1,TRBD2,TRBJ2-2,NA
CSAHVAGAGDTQYF,TGCAGTGCTCACGTAGCGGGGGCAGGGGATACGCAGTATTTT,TRBV20-1,TRBD2,TRBJ2-3,few
CASSSLPGLAGGSSYNEQFF,TGTGCCAGCAGTTCCCTCCCGGGACTAGCGGGGGGAAGCTCCTACAATGAGCAGTTCTTC,TRBV6-2/TRBV6-3,TRBD2,TRBJ2-1,many
CASSLARGTYNEQFF,TGTGCCAGCAGCTTAGCGCGCGGGACTTACAATGAGCAGTTCTTC,TRBV11-1,NA,TRBJ2-1,few
CASSYLAGVGDEQFF,TGTGCCAGCAGCTATCTAGCGGGAGTAGGGGATGAGCAGTTCTTC,TRBV7-2,TRBD2,TRBJ2-1,NA
CASSSRGTGWETQYF,TGTGCCAGCAGTTCGAGGGGTACGGGGTGGGAGACCCAGTACTTC,TRBV12-3/TRBV12-4,NA,TRBJ2-5,few
CASSQRGRNTEAFF,TGTGCCAGCAGCCAGAGGGGCCGAAACACTGAAGCTTTCTTT,TRBV3-1,NA,TRBJ1-1,NA
CASSQEPYRVATNEKLFF,TGTGCCAGCAGCCAAGAACCTTATCGGGTTGCAACTAATGAAAAACTGTTTTTT,TRBV3-1,NA,TRBJ1-4,few
CASTQGTSGTREYF,TGTGCCAGCACCCAGGGGACTAGCGGGACCCGGGAGTATTTT,TRBV2,TRBD2,TRBJ2-3,NA
CATRPQSSYEQYF,TGTGCCACCCGACCCCAGAGCTCCTACGAGCAGTACTTC,TRBV2,NA,TRBJ2-7,few
CSAHRQGPNTEAFF,TGCAGTGCCCACCGACAGGGGCCGAACACTGAAGCTTTCTTT,TRBV20-1,TRBD1,TRBJ1-1,NA
CSVDRDRGRDGYTF,TGCAGCGTTGACCGGGACAGGGGGCGAGATGGCTACACCTTC,TRBV29-1,TRBD1,TRBJ1-2,NA
CASSQDWRTGGLNEQFF,TGCGCCAGCAGCCAAGATTGGAGGACAGGGGGCTTAAATGAGCAGTTCTTC,TRBV4-1,TRBD1,TRBJ2-1,NA
CASTPRGGHRDSFYEQYF,TGTGCCAGCACTCCCAGAGGGGGTCACCGGGACAGCTTCTACGAGCAGTACTTC,TRBV7-8,TRBD1,TRBJ2-7,NA
CASSDTQLNTEAFF,TGCGCCAGCAGTGATACACAGCTAAACACTGAAGCTTTCTTT,TRBV10-2,NA,TRBJ1-1,NA
CSARLQISYNEQFF,TGCAGTGCTAGATTACAGATCTCCTACAATGAGCAGTTCTTC,TRBV20-1,NA,TRBJ2-1,few
CASRIGQGLWGAYF,TGTGCCAGCAGAATAGGACAGGGGCTGTGGGGGGCGTATTTT,TRBV12-3/TRBV12-4,TRBD1,TRBJ2-3,NA
CASSLGSDFDTQYF,TGTGCCAGCAGCTTAGGTAGCGATTTTGATACGCAGTATTTT,TRBV7-3,NA,TRBJ2-3,NA
CASSEFRLAGSNEQFF,TGTGCCAGCAGTGAATTCCGACTAGCGGGGTCCAATGAGCAGTTCTTC,TRBV25-1,TRBD2,TRBJ2-1,few
CASSFGAQETQYF,TGTGCCAGCAGTTTCGGTGCCCAAGAGACCCAGTACTTC,TRBV5-1,NA,TRBJ2-5,many
CSVAEVVDTQYF,TGCAGCGTCGCAGAGGTCGTGGATACGCAGTATTTT,TRBV29-1,NA,TRBJ2-3,few
CASSPGQGRAGGELFF,TGTGCCAGCAGCCCAGGACAGGGAAGAGCCGGCGGGGAGCTGTTTTTT,TRBV7-2,TRBD1,TRBJ2-2,NA
CASSVNRDRGGEQYF,TGTGCCAGCAGCGTTAACCGGGACAGGGGAGGCGAGCAGTACTTC,TRBV11-2,TRBD1,TRBJ2-7,NA
CASSSPGTATGGANVLTF,TGTGCCAGCAGCAGCCCTGGGACGGCGACTGGGGGGGCCAACGTCCTGACTTTC,TRBV2,NA,TRBJ2-6,NA
CASSLWQESSPLHF,TGTGCCAGCAGTTTATGGCAGGAAAGCTCACCCCTCCACTTT,TRBV27,NA,TRBJ1-6,NA
CAIARENEQFF,TGTGCCATCGCTCGAGAAAATGAGCAGTTCTTC,TRBV10-3,NA,TRBJ2-1,few
CASSQDLRVSYEQYF,TGCGCCAGCAGCCAAGATTTAAGGGTCTCGTACGAGCAGTACTTC,TRBV4-1,NA,TRBJ2-7,NA
CASSLAASGINNEQFF,TGCGCCAGCAGCTTGGCTGCTAGCGGCATAAACAATGAGCAGTTCTTC,TRBV5-1,TRBD2,TRBJ2-1,NA
CASSLGTGPYEQYF,TGTGCCAGCAGTTTAGGGACAGGCCCCTACGAGCAGTACTTC,TRBV12-3/TRBV12-4,TRBD1,TRBJ2-7,many
CASRQQTGFTNTEAFF,TGTGCCAGCAGACAACAGACCGGATTTACGAACACTGAAGCTTTCTTT,TRBV7-6,NA,TRBJ1-1,few
CASSYSDSLAQYF,TGTGCCAGCAGTTACTCGGACAGTTTGGCGCAGTATTTT,TRBV6-2/TRBV6-3,NA,TRBJ2-3,few
CASSYRLAGVDTQYF,TGTGCCAGCAGTTACCGGCTAGCGGGAGTAGATACGCAGTATTTT,TRBV6-5,TRBD2,TRBJ2-3,NA
CASSLLTDRVQSPLHF,TGCGCCAGCAGCCTCCTAACGGACAGGGTACAGTCACCCCTCCACTTT,TRBV4-1,TRBD1,TRBJ1-6,few
CASSFKAGSGTDTQYF,TGTGCCAGCAGCTTTAAGGCGGGTAGCGGCACAGATACGCAGTATTTT,TRBV7-3,NA,TRBJ2-3,NA
CASSPVLGGSSYNEQFF,TGTGCCAGCAGCCCAGTTCTGGGGGGCAGCTCCTACAATGAGCAGTTCTTC,TRBV7-2,NA,TRBJ2-1,NA
CATSDSLGTDTDTQYF,TGTGCCACCAGTGATTCCCTTGGGACAGACACAGATACGCAGTATTTT,TRBV24-1,TRBD1,TRBJ2-3,NA
CASSFVPGGHQPQHF,TGTGCCAGCAGTTTTGTGCCAGGGGGACATCAGCCCCAGCATTTT,TRBV12-3/TRBV12-4,TRBD1,TRBJ1-5,few
CASSLEGATGELFF,TGCGCCAGCAGCTTAGAGGGGGCCACCGGGGAGCTGTTTTTT,TRBV5-1,TRBD1,TRBJ2-2,few
CASSLAQGQETQYF,TGCGCCAGCAGCTTGGCCCAGGGCCAAGAGACCCAGTACTTC,TRBV5-1,NA,TRBJ2-5,few
CASSKASATSGTQYF,TGTGCCAGCAGCAAAGCGAGTGCGACTAGCGGGACCCAGTACTTC,TRBV21-1,NA,TRBJ2-5,NA
CASSQVVAGVYEQYF,TGTGCCAGCAGCCAAGTGGTAGCGGGAGTCTACGAGCAGTACTTC,TRBV3-1,TRBD2,TRBJ2-7,few
CASSESYQDTQYF,TGCGCCAGCAGTGAGTCGTATCAGGATACGCAGTATTTT,TRBV10-1,NA,TRBJ2-3,few
CASSHSSGQGNTEAFF,TGTGCCAGCAGCCATTCCAGCGGACAGGGAAACACTGAAGCTTTCTTT,TRBV3-1,TRBD1,TRBJ1-1,few
CSVKTSSSNEQFF,TGCAGCGTTAAGACTAGTTCATCGAATGAGCAGTTCTTC,TRBV29-1,NA,TRBJ2-1,few
CASSSRVGETQYF,TGTGCCAGCAGTTCCAGGGTCGGCGAGACCCAGTACTTC,TRBV28,NA,TRBJ2-5,few
CASSLDSGYNEQFF,TGTGCCAGCAGCTTAGATTCGGGTTACAATGAGCAGTTCTTC,TRBV7-9,NA,TRBJ2-1,many
CASSQGGTSGKYTQYF,TGTGCCAGCAGCCAAGGGGGTACTAGCGGGAAATATACGCAGTATTTT,TRBV3-1,TRBD2,TRBJ2-3,NA
CASSYSGSRWTGELFF,TGTGCCAGCAGCTACAGCGGGAGTAGGTGGACCGGGGAGCTGTTTTTT,TRBV12-3/TRBV12-4,TRBD2,TRBJ2-2,NA
CASSFKTGSKDTGELFF,TGTGCCAGCAGCTTCAAGACAGGGAGTAAGGACACCGGGGAGCTGTTTTTT,TRBV5-5,TRBD1,TRBJ2-2,NA
CASSFPPGRLGNYEQYF,TGTGCCAGCAGCTTCCCTCCGGGGAGACTAGGGAACTACGAGCAGTACTTC,TRBV7-3,NA,TRBJ2-7,NA
CAISERGAGPSTDTQYF,TGTGCCATCAGTGAGAGGGGAGCGGGCCCAAGCACAGATACGCAGTATTTT,TRBV10-3,NA,TRBJ2-3,NA
CASSSDILPNQETQYF,TGCGCCAGCAGCTCTGACATCCTTCCAAACCAAGAGACCCAGTACTTC,TRBV5-1,NA,TRBJ2-5,few
CSAFPRLAGEQYF,TGCAGTGCGTTCCCCCGCTTAGCGGGCGAGCAGTACTTC,TRBV20-1,TRBD2,TRBJ2-7,once
CASSYSSGRGYNEQFF,TGTGCCAGCAGTTACTCGAGCGGGAGGGGTTACAATGAGCAGTTCTTC,TRBV6-5,TRBD2,TRBJ2-1,few